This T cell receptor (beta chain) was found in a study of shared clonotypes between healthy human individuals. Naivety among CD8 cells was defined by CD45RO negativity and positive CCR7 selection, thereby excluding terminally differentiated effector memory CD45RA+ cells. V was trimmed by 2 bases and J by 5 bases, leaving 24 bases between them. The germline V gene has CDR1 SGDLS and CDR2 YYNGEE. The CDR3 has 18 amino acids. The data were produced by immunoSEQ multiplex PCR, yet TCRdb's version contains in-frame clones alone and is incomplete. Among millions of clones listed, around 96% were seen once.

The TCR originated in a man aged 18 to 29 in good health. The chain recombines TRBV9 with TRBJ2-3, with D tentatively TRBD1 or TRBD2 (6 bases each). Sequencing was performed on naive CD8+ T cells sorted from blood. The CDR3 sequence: CASSVRDSRTARGDTQYF. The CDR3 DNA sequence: TGTGCCAGCAGCGTCCGGGACTCTAGGACGGCCAGGGGAGATACGCAGTATTTT.